The sample holds many counts of the clone carrying this T cell receptor beta chain. What it binds is unknown. The CDR3 extends over 16 amino acids. CDR1 SGHAT and CDR2 FQNNGV come from the germline V gene. Trimming took 5 bases from V and 4 from J; bases not matched to a gene: 6. The library was built from about 0.4 ug RNA with molecular barcoded adaptors for alpha/delta and beta/gamma chains. MiXCR, applied by TCRdb to the reads, yields one record per CDR3 protein. The sample lists 75,000 to 95,000 distinct CDR3 sequences; around a fifth were seen once. These data belong to a study of read filtering for tumor transcriptome and immune sequencing. At the level of the study: By R-ISS, stages I, II and III held approximately 8, 16 and 7 patients.

General study findings and limits: The sorted CD138-negative fraction was a mixed bone marrow immune population, not purified T cells. About four fifths of IR-seq clonotypes had a single read, yet these held roughly 3.8% of reads.

The receptor's source is a donor at least 40 years old with multiple myeloma. Sequencing used a population of CD138-negative cells sorted from bone marrow. The chain uses TRBV11-2 and TRBJ2-1; 12 positions match TRBD2. The CDR3 is CASSARLAGVYNEQFF. DNA of the CDR3: TGTGCCAGCAGCGCGAGACTAGCGGGGGTATACAATGAGCAGTTCTTC.